Sequencing of this T cell receptor beta chain was carried out in a study of regulatory T cells in long-lasting Graves disease. Trimming cost V 0 bases and J 7 bases, with 18 bases left between them. Germline V gives CDR1 GTSNPN, CDR2 SVGIG (reference sequence). This CDR3 has 15 residues. CDR3-region Arm-PCR and iRepertoire HTBI primers produced the TCR beta libraries. Under the authors' procedure: Detected in the samples were about 60 TRBV and 15 or so TRBJ segments. TCRdb analysed the multiplex PCR reads with MiXCR anew, one entry per CDR3 protein. These V and J calls are TCRdb output, not the study's own analysis. The table records roughly 400,000 distinct CDR3 sequences, less than 25% of them present only once. This clonotype has only one observation. Indicated time point: persistent/refractory GD, antithyroid drugs over 5 years with positive TRAb. Following extraction of RNA from PBMCs, that RNA was used to make the TCR library.

The input for sequencing was peripheral blood mononuclear cells (PBMCs), taken when the disease was refractory, from a patient treated with antithyroid drugs. The TCR comes from a female donor with Graves disease. The rearrangement uses TRBV30 and TRBJ1-1; tentative D call: TRBD1 (5 bases). In nucleotides, the CDR3 is TGTGCCTGGAGTGTATGGTCAGGGATACTGCGTGAAGCTTTCTTT. Its protein is CAWSVWSGILREAFF.